This T cell receptor beta chain is drawn from a study of shared clonotypes between healthy human individuals. Generated by immunoSEQ multiplex PCR, the TCRdb table keeps only in-frame clones and is missing some. The repertoire holds about 1 million clones, with 70% to 80% as singletons. On this clone itself: Its matching antigen is unknown.

V lost 0 bases and J 2 bases, leaving 12 bases between the germline ends. The CDR3 runs to 15 residues. Per germline, CDR1 SGHRS and CDR2 YFSETQ. A CD45RA-negative memory subset and a CD45RA+ naive subset were separated from the CD4+ cells. Overall study results and limits: Generally, estimated richness proved larger in naive subsets than it did in memory subsets. Sorted-subset sequencing was shown by rarefaction to be incomplete despite large depth.

The sequencing sample was made of memory CD4+ T cells sorted from blood. Subset indicated: CD45RA-negative fraction. V gene TRBV5-1 combines with J gene TRBJ2-7, with a possible D match to TRBD2 (6 bases). This clonotype originated in a man aged 18 to 29 in good health. CDR3 nucleotides: TGCGCCAGCAGCTTGGCCGGGGACTCCGCCTACGAGCAGTACTTC. This encodes CASSLAGDSAYEQYF.